The 12 T cell receptor beta chains presented below share a single source sample, sequenced in a study of blood T cells in healthy people across ages. The use of a sample-barcoded 5' primer and a J-beta primer mix characterized a second PCR of 7 to 11 cycles. TCRdb re-derived calls from the 5' RACE reads in MiXCR, one entry per CDR3 protein. Of 1.4 million to 1.5 million distinct CDR3 sequences listed, approximately 40% were seen once; the top ten hold 7% to 9%. Sample: blood. Source of these receptors: a woman aged 18-29 years in good health.

J is TRBJ2-7 and V is TRBV6-1; no clear D. Germline CDR1 reads MNHNS; CDR2 reads SASEGT. Between the trimmed V and J ends, which lost 3 bases and 5 bases, there was a span of 11 bases. This CDR3 region has 13 residues. The CDR3 protein is CASSEITVNEQYF. The CDR3 nucleotides are TGTGCCAGCAGTGAGATAACAGTAAACGAGCAGTACTTC.

The chain uses TRBV6-6 and TRBJ2-1, with TRBD2 as a possible D gene (5 bases). The CDR3 runs to 13 residues. Trimming stripped 11 bases from V and 0 bases from J, with 11 bases between. CDR1 and CDR2 (germline): MNHNY, SVGAGI (reference sequence). DNA for the CDR3: TGTGCCGCGAGCGGCCTCTCCTACAATGAGCAGTTCTTC. Its translation is CAASGLSYNEQFF.

The chain couples TRBV5-1 to TRBJ2-3, with 7 bases aligning to TRBD2. The CDR3 is made up of 18 amino acids. The ends lost 0 bases at V and 6 bases at J; junction bases unmatched: 16. CDR1 and CDR2 (germline): SGHRS, YFSETQ. DNA for the CDR3: TGCGCCAGCAGCTTGGTGGGGGGACTACCAGGGTCCGGCGATACGCAGTATTTT. Amino acids: CASSLVGGLPGSGDTQYF.

Points on this clonotype: At one of its ends the junction is not consistent with the germline gene, which may arise from a read error. The V gene is TRBV4-1, the J gene TRBJ2-3, with 15 bases aligning to TRBD2. There are 16 residues in the CDR3. The germline V gene has CDR1 MGHRA and CDR2 YSYEKL. The CDR3 sequence: CASSQRTSGGAGTRYF. The CDR3 DNA is TGCGCCAGCAGCCAACGGACTAGCGGGGGGGCGGGTACGCGGTATTTT.

In this sample, this clonotype turned up a few times. The chain carries TRBV29-1 and TRBJ1-2, with 7 positions matching TRBD1. Trimming at V came to 7 bases and at J to 8 bases, leaving 19 bases not matched to a gene. CDR1 is SQVTM and CDR2 is ANQGSEA in the germline V gene. CDR3 length equals 15 residues. The CDR3 nucleotides are TGCAGCGGAGGAAGCACAGGGGACGGAGATATGGGCTACACCTTC. This codes for CSGGSTGDGDMGYTF.

Here the CDR3 DNA reads TGTGCCAGCAGTCCTGGTGTAGGCAGCCCCTACGAGCAGTACTTC. Its protein product is CASSPGVGSPYEQYF. The chain uses TRBV27 and TRBJ2-7; unclear D gene. Germline lookup yields CDR1 MNHEY and CDR2 SMNVEV (reference sequence). The V end lost 5 bases, the J end lost 2 bases, and 16 bases lay between the germline ends. The CDR3 runs 15 residues.

This clonotype was seen ten or more times. The rearrangement uses TRBV2 and TRBJ2-3; D possibly corresponds to TRBD2 (7 bases). V was trimmed by 7 bases and J by 5 bases, leaving 16 bases between them. The CDR3 has 14 residues. CDR1 SNHLY and CDR2 FYNNEI come from the germline V gene. The CDR3 region is CASKKGEGRDTQYF. In DNA, the CDR3 is TGTGCCAGCAAGAAGGGGGAGGGCCGAGATACGCAGTATTTT.

This sequence joins TRBV5-6 and TRBJ2-7; D unresolved. V was shortened by 4 bases and J by 3 bases, with 14 bases between the two germline ends. The CDR3 loop spans 14 amino acids. The germline V gene encodes CDR1 SGHDT and CDR2 YYEEEE. In DNA, the CDR3 is TGTGCCAGCAGCCTCCGGTCAGCTTTCTACGAGCAGTACTTC. This sequence encodes CASSLRSAFYEQYF.

This clonotype came up a few times. This chain uses TRBV20-1 with TRBJ2-4; D not resolved. Near its end, the DNA agrees better with TRBJ2-7, so the J call may be wrong. CDR1 and CDR2 from the germline V gene are DFQATT and SNEGSKA (reference sequence). The CDR3 loop spans 12 amino acids. The CDR3 is CSAGQWPYEQYF. In DNA, the CDR3 is TGCAGTGCTGGGCAGTGGCCTTACGAGCAGTACTTC.

As regards this clonotype: The junction and the germline gene differ at one end; a read error may be behind it. This rearrangement joins TRBV4-1 to TRBJ1-4, with D uncertain. Per the germline V gene, CDR1 is MGHRA and CDR2 is YSYEKL. This CDR3 contains 16 residues. Here the CDR3 DNA reads TGCGCCAGCAGCCAAGATAGGAGGCCCGTTAATGAAAAACCGTTTTTT. This sequence encodes CASSQDRRPVNEKPFF.

This chain joins TRBV6-1 and TRBJ2-7; 8 bases fit TRBD1. CDR3 length: 13 residues. Germline loops: CDR1 MNHNS, CDR2 SASEGT. V was clipped by 7 bases and J by 1 base; unmatched bases: 3. Written as DNA, the CDR3 is TGTGCCAGCAACAGGGGGAAATCCTACGAGCAGTACTTC. Translation: CASNRGKSYEQYF.

J is TRBJ1-2 and V is TRBV6-1; no clear D. Trimming stripped 6 bases from V and 0 bases from J, with 14 bases between. Per germline, CDR1 MNHNS and CDR2 SASEGT. CDR3 size: 15 residues. The CDR3 bases are TGTGCCAGCAGCCCTAGGGATGCGGCTAACTATGGCTACACCTTC. As protein: CASSPRDAANYGYTF.